One and the same sample provided the 14 T cell receptor beta chains below, sequenced in a study of T cell repertoires in cytomegalovirus infection. TCRdb fed the reads into MiXCR, producing one record per CDR3 protein. The table has a few hundred thousand distinct CDR3 sequences, 8% to 10% seen once. The sample comprised PBMCs. These receptors all come from a human donor in good health (CMV status not recorded). Some clones in this sample may be carry-over from other donors' samples.

There are a few counts of this clonotype. The gene calls are TRBV20-1 and TRBJ1-1; no definite D call. Trimming left V 5 bases short and J 4 bases short, with 14 bases between. CDR3 size: 13 residues. Germline V gene data show CDR1 as DFQATT and CDR2 as SNEGSKA (reference sequence). The CDR3 DNA reads as TGCAGTGCTCTTGGTCCCTTGGGCACTGAAGCTTTCTTT. Its protein product is CSALGPLGTEAFF.

The chain recombines TRBV12-3 or TRBV12-4 with TRBJ2-5; D is unclear. Trimming cost V 7 bases and J 7 bases, with 10 bases left between them. The CDR3 covers 11 residues. CDR3 coding DNA: TGTGCCAGCACCTCCTTAGGGACCCAGTACTTC. This encodes CASTSLGTQYF.

This clonotype was counted ten times or more. The genes are TRBV6-5 and TRBJ2-5; 7 bases match TRBD1. CDR3 length: 17 amino acids. With V trimmed by 4 bases and J by 1 base, 12 bases remained unmatched. The germline V gene encodes CDR1 MNHEY and CDR2 SVGAGI. CDR3 sequence reads: CASSSYLRQGAQETQYF. CDR3 DNA sequence: TGTGCCAGCAGTTCCTACCTTAGACAGGGCGCCCAAGAGACCCAGTACTTC.

The table lists this clonotype with many counts. The chain joins TRBV20-1 to TRBJ2-3, with no clear D. The CDR3 extends over 14 amino acids. Germline CDR1 reads DFQATT; CDR2 reads SNEGSKA (reference sequence). V was cut by 6 bases and J by 2 bases, with 15 bases left in between. The chain's CDR3 is CSAPDWSFTDTQYF. In DNA form, the CDR3 reads TGCAGTGCCCCCGACTGGTCCTTCACAGATACGCAGTATTTT.

This clonotype was seen at least ten times. The CDR3 nucleotides read TGTGCCAGCAGCCCGACAGGGGCGAACTATGGCTACACCTTC. Protein: CASSPTGANYGYTF. The chain recombines TRBV7-2 with TRBJ1-2, with 8 bases lining up with TRBD1. CDR1 and CDR2 (germline): SGHTA, FQGNSA. Trimming at V came to 5 bases and at J to 2 bases, leaving 4 bases not matched to a gene. The length of the CDR3 is 14 residues.

This chain connects TRBV5-5 to TRBJ2-2, with a weak D call TRBD2 (6 bases). Germline V gene data show CDR1 as SGHKS and CDR2 as YYEKEE (reference sequence). Trimming cost V 2 bases and J 0 bases, with 11 bases left between them. This CDR3 contains 16 residues. The CDR3, as DNA: TGTGCCAGCAGCTTAGGACTAATTACGAACACCGGGGAGCTGTTTTTT. Translating gives CASSLGLITNTGELFF. The full variable domain, its missing parts supplied by reference TRBV5-5 and TRBJ2-2, is DAGVTQSPTHLIKTRGQQVTLRCSPISGHKSVSWYQQVLGQGPQFIFQYYEKEERGRGNFPDRFSARQFPNYSSELNVNALLLGDSALYLCASSLGLITNTGELFFGEGSRLTVL.

This clonotype occurred many times. The J gene is TRBJ1-5, the V gene TRBV7-2; 9 bases map to TRBD1. Trimming at V came to 4 bases and at J to 6 bases, leaving 4 bases not matched to a gene. Germline CDR1 reads SGHTA; CDR2 reads FQGNSA. The CDR3 spans 14 residues. The CDR3 region is CASSSGQGLQPQHF. Written as DNA, the CDR3 is TGTGCCAGCAGCTCGGGACAGGGTCTTCAGCCCCAGCATTTT.

V is TRBV19 and J is TRBJ1-2; 10 bases match TRBD1. The CDR3 has 15 amino acids. Germline CDR1 reads LNHDA; CDR2 reads SQIVND (reference sequence). With 4 bases clipped from V and 5 bases from J, the junction kept 7 bases outside the gene matches. The CDR3 sequence is CASSTGQGTRYGYTF. CDR3 DNA sequence: TGTGCCAGTAGTACGGGACAGGGGACGAGGTATGGCTACACCTTC.

The chain employs TRBV7-8 and TRBJ2-3; D gene unclear. V was trimmed by 0 bases and J by 2 bases, leaving 6 bases between them. Germline CDR1 reads SGHVS; CDR2 reads FQNEAQ. The CDR3 covers 14 residues. The CDR3 bases are TGTGCCAGCAGCTTAGCGCAATACACAGATACGCAGTATTTT. Translating gives CASSLAQYTDTQYF.

This clonotype was seen a handful of times. The V gene is TRBV11-2, the J gene TRBJ1-1; D remains unclear. This CDR3 is built from 14 residues. V shed 2 bases and J shed 0 bases, with 7 bases lying between them. Germline V gene lookup returns CDR1 SGHAT and CDR2 FQNNGV. The CDR3 DNA follows: TGTGCCAGCAGCTTAATGATCGTGAACACTGAAGCTTTCTTT. Translation: CASSLMIVNTEAFF.

This clonotype appeared a few times. This chain joins TRBV20-1 and TRBJ2-1, with 13 bases lining up with TRBD2. Germline values: CDR1 DFQATT, CDR2 SNEGSKA (reference sequence). This CDR3 region has 17 residues. The J segment lost 4 bases and the V segment lost 2 bases, leaving 8 bases of the junction unmatched. CDR3 bases: TGCAGTGCTAGATACTCGACTAGCGGGGGGCCTTACAATGAGCAGTTCTTC. Amino acid sequence: CSARYSTSGGPYNEQFF.

The genes are TRBV4-1 and TRBJ1-5; unclear D gene. Per the germline V gene, CDR1 is MGHRA and CDR2 is YSYEKL. The CDR3 runs to 16 residues. The V end was cut by 6 bases, the J end by 2 bases, with 17 bases between. CDR3 DNA sequence: TGCGCCAGCAGTCCGGAAGGGCCAGGACGCAATCAGCCCCAGCATTTT. Encoded protein: CASSPEGPGRNQPQHF.

This clonotype was seen repeatedly, ten times or more. The chain carries TRBV7-6 and TRBJ1-1; unclear D gene. V was shortened by 2 bases and J by 2 bases, with 9 bases between the two germline ends. Per germline, CDR1 SGHVS and CDR2 FNYEAQ. CDR3 length equals 14 residues. The CDR3: CASSLTQSNTEAFF. CDR3 coding DNA: TGTGCCAGCAGCTTAACTCAGTCAAACACTGAAGCTTTCTTT. Based on the CDR3 plus reference TRBV7-6 and TRBJ1-1, the full variable domain is GAGVSQSPRYKVTKRGQDVALRCDPISGHVSLYWYRQALGQGPEFLTYFNYEAQQDKSGLPNDRFSAERPEGSISTLTIQRTEQRDSAMYRCASSLTQSNTEAFFGQGTRLTVV.

The chain recombines TRBV5-5 with TRBJ2-4; no clear D gene. CDR1 and CDR2 (germline): SGHKS, YYEKEE (reference sequence). This CDR3 region has 15 residues. The germline V and J ends were trimmed by 0 bases and 2 bases, with 9 bases remaining between them. CDR3 in DNA: TGTGCCAGCAGCTTGGTTGGCACAACCAAAAACATTCAGTACTTC. This encodes CASSLVGTTKNIQYF.